This is a list of T cell receptor beta chains from one sample in a study of T cells in Graves' hyperthyroidism and ophthalmopathy. TCRdb analysed the multiplex PCR reads with MiXCR anew, one entry per CDR3 protein. The sample has hundreds of thousands of distinct CDR3 sequences, 11% to 15% seen once. The sequencing sample was made of blood. Receptors were obtained from a woman aged 18-30 years with Graves' hyperthyroidism. CDR3s include the opening cysteine and the closing phenylalanine or tryptophan. A D gene is named only where the DNA matches it firmly. Size is omitted from some rows. Given values are once, few, many or a class for expanded clones.

>many|.|TRBJ1-1|17|TRBV12-3/TRBV12-4
CASSPHWSRRENTEAFF
TGTGCCAGCAGTCCCCATTGGAGTAGACGGGAGAACACTGAAGCTTTCTTT
>many|TRBD2|TRBJ2-1|18|TRBV11-2
CASSSRLAGSSLRDEQFF
TGTGCCAGCAGCTCGAGACTAGCGGGTAGTTCACTTAGGGATGAGCAGTTCTTC
>many|TRBD1|TRBJ2-1|15|TRBV7-6
CASSLGAGGEGEQFF
TGTGCCAGCAGCTTAGGGGCAGGGGGTGAGGGTGAGCAGTTCTTC
>many|.|TRBJ2-5|15|TRBV4-1
CASSQDGRAGETQYF
TGCGCCAGCAGCCAAGATGGCAGGGCGGGAGAGACCCAGTACTTC
>many|.|TRBJ1-5|13|TRBV6-2/TRBV6-3
CASHDRNNQPQHF
TGTGCCAGCCACGACAGGAACAATCAGCCCCAGCATTTT
>many|TRBD1|TRBJ1-1|13|TRBV18
CASSPGQYTEAFF
TGTGCCAGCTCACCGGGACAGTACACTGAAGCTTTCTTT
>many|.|TRBJ1-4|15|TRBV7-2
CASSLLGATNEKLFF
TGTGCCAGCAGTCTCCTGGGGGCAACTAATGAAAAACTGTTTTTT
>few|.|TRBJ2-7|14|TRBV5-5
CASSLAGAEHEQYF
TGTGCCAGCAGCTTGGCGGGGGCGGAACACGAGCAGTACTTC
>.|TRBD2|TRBJ2-1|17|TRBV12-3/TRBV12-4
CASLLGRGLAVYNEQFF
TGTGCCAGCCTCTTAGGGCGGGGACTAGCGGTCTACAATGAGCAGTTCTTC
>.|.|TRBJ1-5|17|TRBV19
CASSHTGLGREDQPQHF
TGTGCCAGTAGTCATACCGGACTCGGGCGGGAGGATCAGCCCCAGCATTTT
>few|TRBD2|TRBJ2-1|13|TRBV4-1
CASSQDRGRGQFF
TGCGCCAGCAGCCAAGATAGAGGGAGGGGACAGTTCTTC
>.|.|TRBJ1-4|14|TRBV7-9
CASSPPIQNEKLFF
TGTGCCAGCAGCCCCCCCATACAGAATGAAAAACTGTTTTTT
>.|TRBD1|TRBJ1-2|14|TRBV9
CASSGGTGRYGYTF
TGTGCCAGCAGCGGCGGGACAGGGCGGTATGGCTACACCTTC
>.|TRBD1|TRBJ1-5|15|TRBV20-1
CSARTGTGYNQPQHF
TGCAGTGCTCGGACCGGGACAGGGTATAATCAGCCCCAGCATTTT
>many|TRBD1|TRBJ1-1|17|TRBV6-5
CASSYSRDRGKNTEAFF
TGTGCCAGCAGTTACTCGAGGGACAGGGGCAAGAACACTGAAGCTTTCTTT
>many|.|TRBJ2-7|16|TRBV28
CASSFSSLGPTYEQYF
TGTGCCAGCAGTTTTTCCTCTTTGGGCCCTACCTACGAGCAGTACTTC
>few|TRBD2|TRBJ2-7|15|TRBV4-3
CASSQGSGSWGEQYF
TGCGCCAGCAGCCAAGGAAGCGGGAGTTGGGGCGAGCAGTACTTC
>many|.|TRBJ1-1|13|TRBV18
CASSLAGRTEAFF
TGTGCCAGCTCACTCGCAGGGAGAACTGAAGCTTTCTTT
>few|TRBD1|TRBJ2-1|16|TRBV29-1
CSVEPPRDRGFNEQFF
TGCAGCGTTGAGCCCCCCCGGGACAGGGGCTTCAATGAGCAGTTCTTC
>many|.|TRBJ2-7|12|TRBV20-1
CSARDNLGEQYF
TGCAGTGCTAGAGACAACCTCGGGGAGCAGTACTTC
>few|.|TRBJ2-3|15|TRBV6-2/TRBV6-3
CASSYVRTDTDTQYF
TGTGCCAGCAGTTACGTGCGGACAGACACAGATACGCAGTATTTT
>.|TRBD1|TRBJ2-1|16|TRBV5-1
CASSADRGSSYNEQFF
TGCGCCAGCAGCGCGGACAGGGGAAGCTCCTACAATGAGCAGTTCTTC
>.|.|TRBJ2-1|12|TRBV5-1
CASSGDGTVQFF
TGCGCCAGCAGCGGAGACGGGACTGTGCAGTTCTTC
>.|.|TRBJ2-3|15|TRBV6-6
CASSYFGSGTDTQYF
TGTGCCAGCAGTTACTTCGGGAGCGGCACAGATACGCAGTATTTT
>.|TRBD2|TRBJ2-5|13|TRBV2
CATLGASGETQYF
TGTGCCACCCTTGGGGCTAGCGGAGAGACCCAGTACTTC
>few|.|TRBJ2-1|13|TRBV2
CASSPEGGTAQFF
TGTGCCAGCAGCCCCGAAGGGGGGACAGCCCAGTTCTTC
>few|.|TRBJ1-2|15|TRBV6-6
CASSYSIFGVNGYTF
TGTGCCAGCAGTTACTCGATCTTCGGGGTTAATGGCTACACCTTC
>many|.|TRBJ1-2|13|TRBV11-2
CASSQTGYYGYTF
TGTGCCAGCAGCCAAACAGGGTACTATGGCTACACCTTC
>.|.|TRBJ2-5|15|TRBV4-1
CASSQDPSGFETQYF
TGCGCCAGCAGCCAAGATCCATCGGGATTTGAGACCCAGTACTTC